These 16 T cell receptor beta chains originate from one sample sequenced in a study of long-term antiretroviral therapy in people with HIV. Running of the v3.0 immunoSEQ assay took place at survey level. Sequenced by immunoSEQ multiplex PCR; TCRdb stores in-frame clones only, minus some. The top ten hold about 3.1% of the sample, which has roughly 30,000 clones, around 93% seen once. The specimen comprised unsorted PBMCs, sampled 5.3 years after starting antiretroviral therapy. The receptors derive from a man aged 45-65 years with HIV.

This clone was counted a single time. The chain carries TRBV4-1 and TRBJ1-3; perhaps TRBD1 as D (6 bases). With 0 bases removed from V and 3 bases from J, the gap between germline ends came to 12 bases. Germline assignment: CDR1 MGHRA and CDR2 YSYEKL. The CDR3 is 16 amino acids. CDR3 sequence (DNA): TGCGCCAGCAGCCAAGATAGGGGGACGTTTGGAAACACCATATATTTT. Translated, it gives CASSQDRGTFGNTIYF.

This clone has only one observation. This chain uses TRBV18 with TRBJ2-5; D ambiguous. V lost 4 bases and J 2 bases, leaving 8 bases between the germline ends. CDR1 and CDR2 from the germline V gene are KGHSH and LQKENI. There are 13 residues in the CDR3. CDR3 coding DNA: TGTGCCAGCTCACGCGGACCTCAAGAGACCCAGTACTTC. Its translation: CASSRGPQETQYF.

V and J are TRBV6-5 and TRBJ2-1, with D hard to call. Deletions cut 6 bases from V and 8 bases from J, with 5 bases between. The germline CDR1 and CDR2 sequences are MNHEY and SVGAGI. The CDR3 runs 10 residues. The CDR3 sequence: CASSPYEQFF. As DNA, the CDR3 is TGTGCCAGCAGCCCTTATGAGCAGTTCTTC.

The chain carries TRBV29-1 and TRBJ2-2; TRBD1 agrees at 8 bases. V was clipped by 7 bases and J by 5 bases; unmatched bases: 9. The CDR3 contains 14 residues. Germline lookup yields CDR1 SQVTM and CDR2 ANQGSEA. In nucleotides, the CDR3 is TGCAGCGCTCTGCCGGGACAGGTTACCGGGGAGCTGTTTTTT. As protein: CSALPGQVTGELFF.

This rearrangement joins TRBV5-5 to TRBJ1-1; D is uncertain. This CDR3 is 15 amino acids long. V gave up 3 bases and J gave up 3 bases, with 15 bases separating them. Per germline, CDR1 SGHKS and CDR2 YYEKEE (reference sequence). CDR3 in DNA: TGTGCCAGCAGCTCGTATGGGCAACCGGACACTGAAGCTTTCTTT. Translating gives CASSSYGQPDTEAFF.

The rearrangement links TRBV11-3 to TRBJ2-2; tentatively, D is TRBD1 or TRBD2 (5 bases each). CDR3 length: 17 amino acids. The V gene lost 1 base and the J gene lost 4 bases, with 16 bases spanning the gap. Germline V lookup: CDR1 SGHNT, CDR2 YENEEA. The CDR3 reads CASSLAGPSRVTGELFF. The CDR3 DNA sequence: TGTGCCAGCAGCTTAGCGGGACCCTCGAGGGTCACCGGGGAGCTGTTTTTT.

The chain links TRBV29-1 to TRBJ2-3, with TRBD2 identical over 11 bases. V lost 4 bases, J lost 4 bases, and 16 bases stayed unmatched. The CDR3 spans 18 residues. The germline V gene encodes CDR1 SQVTM and CDR2 ANQGSEA. CDR3 region: CSVAEGGTSGGPADTQYF. CDR3 coding DNA: TGCAGCGTTGCTGAGGGAGGTACTAGCGGGGGCCCCGCAGATACGCAGTATTTT.

CDR3 DNA: TGTGCCAGCAGCGATCCGGGACACAACGGGGAAAAACTGTTTTTT. This sequence encodes CASSDPGHNGEKLFF. The chain has TRBV2 and TRBJ1-4; D may be TRBD1 (6 bases). With 6 bases removed from V and 8 bases from J, the gap between germline ends came to 19 bases. Germline-derived CDR1 and CDR2 are SNHLY and FYNNEI. The CDR3 consists of 15 residues.

The count of this clone is one. This rearrangement joins TRBV6-6 to TRBJ1-4; D is perhaps TRBD1 (6 bases). V shed 7 bases and J shed 8 bases, with 17 bases lying between them. In germline, CDR1 is MNHNY, CDR2 SVGAGI (reference sequence). The CDR3 is 14 residues long. The CDR3: CASTDPGAGEKLFF. For the CDR3, the DNA is TGTGCCAGCACAGACCCGGGGGCTGGAGAAAAACTGTTTTTT.

J is TRBJ1-4 and V is TRBV7-8; D is unclear. CDR1 and CDR2 (germline): SGHVS, FQNEAQ. CDR3 length: 17 residues. Trimming stripped 1 base from V and 4 bases from J, with 16 bases between. The CDR3 spells CASSLERLKIFNEKLFF. In DNA form, the CDR3 reads TGTGCCAGCAGCTTAGAGAGGTTAAAGATCTTTAATGAAAAACTGTTTTTT.

This chain joins TRBV6-6 and TRBJ1-2; D may be TRBD1 (6 bases). Looked up from germline, CDR1 is MNHNY and CDR2 is SVGAGI (reference sequence). V lost 6 bases to trimming and J lost 4 bases, with 12 bases between them. This CDR3 comprises 13 residues. Here the CDR3 reads CASSLDRSYGYTF. DNA of the CDR3: TGTGCCAGCAGCCTCGACAGGTCCTATGGCTACACCTTC.

This rearrangement joins TRBV7-2 to TRBJ1-1, with TRBD1 matching 9 bases. Per the germline V gene, CDR1 is SGHTA and CDR2 is FQGNSA. The CDR3 loop spans 15 amino acids. With 3 bases clipped from V and 5 bases from J, the junction kept 7 bases outside the gene matches. In nucleotides, the CDR3 is TGTGCCAGCAGCTTGTTACAGGGGGCTTGGACTGAAGCTTTCTTT. This translates into CASSLLQGAWTEAFF.

The rearrangement links TRBV19 to TRBJ1-4, with TRBD1 as a possible D gene (5 bases). This CDR3 has 17 residues. Germline CDR1 LNHDA, CDR2 SQIVND (reference sequence). V shed 7 bases and J shed 1 base, with 19 bases lying between them. This CDR3 is CASTLGVSAVTNEKLFF. In DNA form, the CDR3 reads TGTGCCAGTACCCTGGGGGTATCGGCGGTAACTAATGAAAAACTGTTTTTT. The entire variable domain, with the rest obtained from reference TRBV19 and TRBJ1-4, is as follows: DGGITQSPKYLFRKEGQNVTLSCEQNLNHDAMYWYRQDPGQGLRLIYYSQIVNDFQKGDIAEGYSVSREKKESFPLTVTSAQKNPTAFYLCASTLGVSAVTNEKLFFGSGTQLSVL.

The V and J genes are TRBV19 and TRBJ1-5; 10 bases agree with TRBD1. Germline V gives CDR1 LNHDA, CDR2 SQIVND (reference sequence). There are 15 residues in the CDR3. V lost 6 bases and J lost 5; bases outside the gene matches: 7. CDR3 region: CASSRGGTGDQPQHF. In nucleotides, the CDR3 is TGTGCCAGTAGCAGGGGAGGGACAGGGGATCAGCCCCAGCATTTT.

This clone was recorded once. The chain joins TRBV4-2 to TRBJ2-1, with D perhaps TRBD1 (6 bases). Germline lookup yields CDR1 LGHNA and CDR2 YNFKEQ. The CDR3 covers 16 residues. V lost 1 base and J lost 4, with 14 bases in between. The CDR3 DNA is TGTGCCAGCAGCCAAGGGGGGCCGCCGCAGTACAATGAGCAGTTCTTC. Translating gives CASSQGGPPQYNEQFF.

J is TRBJ2-1 and V is TRBV19, with 11 bases identical to TRBD2. The CDR3 length is 18 residues. The germline CDR1 and CDR2 sequences are LNHDA and SQIVND (reference sequence). V lost 3 bases and J lost 4; bases outside the gene matches: 11. The CDR3 coding sequence is TGTGCCAGTAGTATGGCCGTAAACCTAGCGGGGGGTTACAATGAGCAGTTCTTC. Protein: CASSMAVNLAGGYNEQFF. The complete variable domain, with remaining parts taken from reference TRBV19 and TRBJ2-1, reads DGGITQSPKYLFRKEGQNVTLSCEQNLNHDAMYWYRQDPGQGLRLIYYSQIVNDFQKGDIAEGYSVSREKKESFPLTVTSAQKNPTAFYLCASSMAVNLAGGYNEQFFGPGTRLTVL.